Below, 27 T cell receptor beta chains from the same sample are listed, as sequenced in a study of T-cell memory formation after mild COVID-19. MiXCR, run by TCRdb on the 5' RACE reads, gives a single entry per CDR3 protein. The table records around 80,000 distinct CDR3 sequences, 10% to 15% of them present only once. Sequenced sample: PBMCs or a T cell subset sorted from them (not recorded which). All receptors come from a man younger than 35 who had mild COVID-19 (a few samples of this study predate the infection). Cell type and time point are not known.

This clonotype showed up just a few times. V is TRBV7-8 and J is TRBJ2-3, with 8 bases fitting TRBD1. The CDR3 is 16 residues long. V lost 5 bases, J lost 4 bases, and 11 bases stayed unmatched. CDR1 and CDR2 (germline): SGHVS, FQNEAQ. The CDR3 coding sequence is TGTGCCAGCAGCGCAACAGGGGGTCGAGCTGCAGATACGCAGTATTTT. Residues: CASSATGGRAADTQYF.

The V and J genes are TRBV29-1 and TRBJ1-5; 7 bases line up with TRBD1. The CDR3 contains 13 residues. V gave up 3 bases and J gave up 1 base; unmatched junction bases: 0. Germline V CDR1 and CDR2: SQVTM, ANQGSEA. CDR3 DNA: TGCAGCGTTGAGACAGGGAGCAATCAGCCCCAGCATTTT. Translated: CSVETGSNQPQHF.

In its sample, this clonotype was seen many times. The chain couples TRBV7-6 to TRBJ1-5; D possibly corresponds to TRBD1 (5 bases). V lost 4 bases, J lost 10 bases, and 8 bases lay in between. The CDR3 runs to 11 residues. The germline gives CDR1 SGHVS, CDR2 FNYEAQ. For the CDR3, the DNA is TGTGCCAGCAGCTCCGGGGGTCCCCAGCATTTT. It translates to CASSSGGPQHF. Filled out from reference TRBV7-6 and TRBJ1-5, the complete variable domain reads GAGVSQSPRYKVTKRGQDVALRCDPISGHVSLYWYRQALGQGPEFLTYFNYEAQQDKSGLPNDRFSAERPEGSISTLTIQRTEQRDSAMYRCASSSGGPQHFGDGTRLSIL.

This clonotype was detected only a few times. The rearrangement uses TRBV10-3 and TRBJ1-1; TRBD1 aligns across 10 bases. V gave up 0 bases and J gave up 2 bases; unmatched junction bases: 15. The CDR3 is 20 residues long. Germline lookup yields CDR1 ENHRY and CDR2 SYGVKD. CDR3 amino acids: CAISESLRRDRGAGNTEAFF. The CDR3 nucleotides are TGTGCCATCAGTGAGTCGTTACGCCGGGACAGGGGCGCTGGAAACACTGAAGCTTTCTTT.

This clonotype was picked up a small number of times. The chain couples TRBV5-1 to TRBJ1-6; D call uncertain. Germline loops: CDR1 SGHRS, CDR2 YFSETQ. CDR3 size: 16 residues. V gave up 5 bases and J gave up 0 bases, with 12 bases separating them. Written as DNA, the CDR3 is TGCGCCAGCAGTCTACAGCCGAGCTCCTATAATTCACCCCTCCACTTT. This encodes CASSLQPSSYNSPLHF.

This rearrangement joins TRBV7-9 to TRBJ2-7; 8 bases align to TRBD1. The CDR3 has 15 residues. The germline V gene encodes CDR1 SEHNR and CDR2 FQNEAQ (reference sequence). J gave up 0 bases and V 4 bases, and 5 bases lay outside the gene matches. CDR3: CASSYGTGNSYEQYV. In DNA form, the CDR3 reads TGTGCCAGCAGCTACGGGACAGGCAACTCCTACGAGCAGTACGTC.

This clonotype was counted only a few times. The J gene is TRBJ2-1, the V gene TRBV6-6; 7 bases line up with TRBD2. The V gene's germline CDR1 is MNHNY and CDR2 SVGAGI (reference sequence). V shed 7 bases, J shed 8 bases, and the junction held 20 bases outside the gene matches. This CDR3 has 17 amino acids. The CDR3 spells CASKLGVERGSIDEQFF. The CDR3 region has the DNA TGTGCCAGCAAACTGGGCGTGGAGCGGGGATCCATCGATGAGCAGTTCTTC.

The chain carries TRBV2 and TRBJ2-2; 7 nucleotides match TRBD2. Looked up from germline, CDR1 is SNHLY and CDR2 is FYNNEI. V gave up 0 bases and J gave up 2 bases; unmatched junction bases: 6. The CDR3 spans 17 residues. The CDR3 DNA reads as TGTGCCAGCAGTGAAGCGCGGGCGGGGGAAAACACCGGGGAGCTGTTTTTT. Protein: CASSEARAGENTGELFF.

The chain uses TRBV4-1 and TRBJ2-5, with TRBD1 as a possible D gene (5 bases). Looked up from germline, CDR1 is MGHRA and CDR2 is YSYEKL. V gave up 0 bases and J gave up 3 bases, with 5 bases separating them. The CDR3 length is 13 residues. The CDR3 bases are TGCGCCAGCAGCCAAGACAGGGAAGAGACCCAGTACTTC. Protein sequence: CASSQDREETQYF.

V gene TRBV4-1 combines with J gene TRBJ1-6; perhaps TRBD1 as D (5 bases). The CDR3 is made up of 18 amino acids. The ends were cut back, 0 bases at V and 0 bases at J, with 12 bases in the middle. Germline V gene data show CDR1 as MGHRA and CDR2 as YSYEKL. CDR3 loop: CASSQDSAGSSYNSPLHF. CDR3 DNA sequence: TGCGCCAGCAGCCAAGATAGCGCAGGGAGCTCCTATAATTCACCCCTCCACTTT.

This chain connects TRBV28 to TRBJ2-2, with TRBD2 matching over 8 bases. CDR1 is MDHEN and CDR2 is SYDVKM in the germline V gene. The CDR3 is made up of 15 amino acids. Trimming cost V 7 bases and J 3 bases; bases outside gene matches: 7. CDR3 coding DNA: TGTGCCAGCACCCCGGGGGGGGCTCACACCGGGGAGCTGTTTTTT. Translating it yields CASTPGGAHTGELFF.

This clonotype was counted a few times. The rearrangement links TRBV12-3 or TRBV12-4 to TRBJ2-5; D possibly matches TRBD1 or TRBD2 (5 bases each). Trimming left V 5 bases short and J 5 bases short, with 18 bases between. The CDR3 runs 15 residues. CDR3: CASSPPGPIRETQYF. CDR3 nucleotide sequence: TGTGCCAGCAGTCCTCCGGGACCGATAAGGGAGACCCAGTACTTC.

This clonotype was seen only a few times. The gene calls are TRBV12-3 or TRBV12-4 and TRBJ2-2, with 13 nucleotides matching TRBD2. V lost 6 bases to trimming and J lost 3 bases; unmatched junction nucleotides: 7. CDR3 length: 17 residues. CDR3 sequence: CASSPGLAGAYTGELFF. The CDR3 DNA is TGTGCCAGCAGCCCAGGACTAGCGGGGGCCTACACCGGGGAGCTGTTTTTT.

This clonotype was seen ten or more times. The V call is TRBV7-6, the J call TRBJ2-1, with D possibly being TRBD1 (5 bases). CDR1 is SGHVS and CDR2 is FNYEAQ in the germline V gene. This CDR3 has 13 amino acids. V gave up 2 bases and J gave up 15 bases, with 17 bases separating them. The CDR3 region has the DNA TGTGCCAGCAGCTTACAGGACGCCAGGGATCGGTTCTTC. Its protein product is CASSLQDARDRFF.

In this sample, this clonotype turned up a few times. This sequence joins TRBV6-5 and TRBJ2-1; D gene unclear. Germline V gene data show CDR1 as MNHEY and CDR2 as SVGAGI. V lost 0 bases to trimming and J lost 9 bases, with 15 bases between them. The CDR3 length is 15 residues. CDR3 loop: CASSYSAQSFREQFF. CDR3 coding DNA: TGTGCCAGCAGTTACTCTGCTCAGTCGTTTCGTGAGCAGTTCTTC.

The sample holds a few counts of this clonotype. The chain employs TRBV7-9 and TRBJ1-3, with TRBD1 matching over 9 bases. Trimming at V came to 6 bases and at J to 3 bases, leaving 9 bases not matched to a gene. The length of the CDR3 is 16 residues. Germline-derived CDR1 and CDR2 are SEHNR and FQNEAQ (reference sequence). DNA of the CDR3: TGTGCCAGCAGTTCCCCCCGGACAGGGGTTGGAAACACCATATATTTT. Amino acid sequence: CASSSPRTGVGNTIYF.

The CDR3 bases are TGTGCCAGTGGTCGGACAGGGGCGGCCGGGGAGCTGTTTTTT. Translating gives CASGRTGAAGELFF. The rearrangement joins TRBV7-9 to TRBJ2-2, with TRBD1 matching 9 bases. Germline V gives CDR1 SEHNR, CDR2 FQNEAQ (reference sequence). The CDR3 covers 14 residues. V dropped 9 bases and J dropped 6; count of bases not matched to a gene: 8.

The chain uses TRBV6-5 and TRBJ2-5, with D possibly being TRBD1 (5 bases). Trimming stripped 6 bases from V and 1 base from J, with 9 bases between. The V gene's germline CDR1 is MNHEY and CDR2 SVGAGI. CDR3 length: 13 residues. Written as DNA, the CDR3 is TGTGCCAGCAGATTGGGGCTCCAAGAGACCCAGTACTTC. Translation gives CASRLGLQETQYF.

This clonotype showed up just a few times. The rearrangement uses TRBV4-3 and TRBJ2-1; 10 bases agree with TRBD2. CDR1 is LGHNA and CDR2 is YSLEER in the germline V gene. This CDR3 region has 16 residues. With V trimmed by 4 bases and J by 4 bases, 7 bases remained unmatched. CDR3 in amino acids: CASSPWGSGGYNEQFF. The CDR3 DNA reads TGCGCCAGCAGCCCCTGGGGTAGCGGGGGGTACAATGAGCAGTTCTTC.

The chain couples TRBV6-5 to TRBJ2-7; D is possibly TRBD2 (5 bases). The CDR3 spans 13 residues. The germline V gene has CDR1 MNHEY and CDR2 SVGAGI. V was trimmed by 5 bases and J by 2 bases, leaving 10 bases between them. CDR3 sequence reads: CASSEGNTYEQYF. In DNA form, the CDR3 reads TGTGCCAGCAGTGAGGGCAACACCTACGAGCAGTACTTC.

This clonotype was counted a few times. The chain is built from TRBV20-1 and TRBJ2-7; a possible D gene is TRBD1 (6 bases). V was trimmed by 0 bases and J by 2 bases, leaving 20 bases between them. The CDR3 has 17 residues. Germline CDR1 DFQATT, CDR2 SNEGSKA (reference sequence). The CDR3 DNA sequence: TGCAGTGCTAGAGATATAGTGGCAGGGGCCAACCCCTACGAGCAGTACTTC. Its translation is CSARDIVAGANPYEQYF.

V usage is TRBV9 and J usage is TRBJ2-3; 9 nucleotides line up with TRBD1. Germline lookup yields CDR1 SGDLS and CDR2 YYNGEE. The junction had 5 bases not matched to a gene; V was cut back by 0 bases and J by 3 bases. The CDR3 is made up of 16 amino acids. CDR3 residues: CASSVASGQGTDTQYF. CDR3 DNA: TGTGCCAGCAGCGTAGCTTCCGGACAGGGGACAGATACGCAGTATTTT.

The chain links TRBV18 to TRBJ2-7; D remains unclear. V was clipped by 2 bases and J by 0 bases, with 14 bases between them. Per the germline V gene, CDR1 is KGHSH and CDR2 is LQKENI. This CDR3 region has 16 residues. The CDR3 DNA reads as TGTGCCAGCTCACCAGTCGAGACCCTCAGCTCCTACGAGCAGTACTTC. It codes for CASSPVETLSSYEQYF.

This clonotype was seen a handful of times. This chain links TRBV7-9 with TRBJ2-2; D ambiguous. CDR1 SEHNR and CDR2 FQNEAQ come from the germline V gene (reference sequence). The V and J ends lost 2 bases and 4 bases respectively, with 11 bases between them. This CDR3 comprises 15 residues. The chain's CDR3 is CASSLFPFGTGELFF. The CDR3 DNA follows: TGTGCCAGCAGCTTATTCCCCTTTGGCACCGGGGAGCTGTTTTTT.

The CDR3 loop reads CASRKDREWVTEAFF. CDR3 nucleotide sequence: TGTGCCAGCAGGAAAGACAGGGAATGGGTCACTGAAGCTTTCTTT. The rearrangement links TRBV12-3 or TRBV12-4 to TRBJ1-1; TRBD1 aligns across 7 bases. The CDR3 has 15 residues. V dropped 6 bases and J dropped 4; count of bases not matched to a gene: 11.

This clonotype was picked up many times. The chain joins TRBV29-1 to TRBJ2-2; D is ambiguous. The V gene lost 6 bases and the J gene lost 0 bases, with 5 bases spanning the gap. The CDR3 is 12 residues long. The germline gives CDR1 SQVTM, CDR2 ANQGSEA. In DNA, the CDR3 is TGCAGCGTCGGATCGAACACCGGGGAGCTGTTTTTT. Protein product: CSVGSNTGELFF.

This clonotype has a handful of counts. This sequence joins TRBV16 and TRBJ1-1, with a weak D call TRBD1 (5 bases). V lost 1 base to trimming and J lost 2 bases, with 8 bases between them. The CDR3 runs 14 residues. CDR1 is KGHSY, CDR2 FQNENV, per germline. The CDR3 DNA is TGTGCCAGCAGCCAATTGGGGGGAAACACTGAAGCTTTCTTT. As protein: CASSQLGGNTEAFF.